Below, one TCR beta chain is given with its context. The sample belongs to a study of blood T cell repertoires in COVID-19. Study as a whole: Italy, Spain and the United States were the sources of the convalescent and acute COVID-19 samples. T cells, B-cell-depleted T cells, or PBMCs provided the cDNA or gDNA that served as material.

The germline V and J ends were trimmed by 6 bases and 4 bases, with 10 bases remaining between them. Germline V gene sequence: CDR1 SNHLY, CDR2 FYNNEI. CDR3 length: 13 amino acids. Original processing methods: It was from reference gene primer amplification that nucleated cell counts were estimated. Sequenced by immunoSEQ multiplex PCR; TCRdb stores in-frame clones only, minus some. V, J and clone size were drawn from that table, and D and trimming were deduced from the DNA. There are about 150,000 clones in the sample; over 65% occur only once, and 2.2% lies in the top ten. This TCR was recovered from a man in his 70s with acute or convalescent COVID-19. The material sequenced was peripheral blood. The V call is TRBV2, the J call TRBJ2-1; D remains ambiguous. CDR3 region: CASSVQLYNEQFF. CDR3 sequence (DNA): TGTGCCAGCAGCGTCCAACTATACAATGAGCAGTTCTTC.